The clone carrying this T cell receptor beta chain appeared a few times. V was clipped by 4 bases and J by 7 bases; unmatched bases: 8. Germline values: CDR1 SEHNR, CDR2 FQNEAQ (reference sequence). CDR3 length equals 15 residues. This entry is derived from a study of technical replicates of blood from a handful of donors. Measured with immunoSEQ multiplex PCR; TCRdb has only the in-frame clones, and not every one. The sample includes roughly 56,000 clones, nearly 95% of them seen just once. The sequence came from a human donor in good health. Some clones in this sample may be carry-over from other donors' samples. The sequencing input was PBMCs. V is TRBV7-9 and J is TRBJ2-2; 8 bases map to TRBD2. For the CDR3, the DNA is TGTGCCAGCAGCTCCGGGGGGGCGTTGAACGGGGAGCTGTTTTTT. It yields the protein CASSSGGALNGELFF.